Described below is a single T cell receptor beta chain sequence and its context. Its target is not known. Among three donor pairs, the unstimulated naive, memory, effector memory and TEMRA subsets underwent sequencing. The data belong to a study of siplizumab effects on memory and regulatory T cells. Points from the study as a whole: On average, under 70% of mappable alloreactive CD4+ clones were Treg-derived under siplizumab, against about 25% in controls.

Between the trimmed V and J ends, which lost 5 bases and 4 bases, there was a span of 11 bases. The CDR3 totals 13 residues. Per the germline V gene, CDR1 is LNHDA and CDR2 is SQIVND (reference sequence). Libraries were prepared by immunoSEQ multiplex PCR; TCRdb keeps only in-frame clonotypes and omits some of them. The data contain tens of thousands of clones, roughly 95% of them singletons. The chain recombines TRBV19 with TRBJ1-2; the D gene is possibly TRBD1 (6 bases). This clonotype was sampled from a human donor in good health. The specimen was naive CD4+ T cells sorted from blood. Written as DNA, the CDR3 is TGTGCCAGTAGTCCACCGGACAGCTATGGCTACACCTTC. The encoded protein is CASSPPDSYGYTF.